This T cell receptor (beta chain) came from a study of preoperative IRX-2 immunotherapy in early breast cancer. This table comes from immunoSEQ multiplex PCR, and its TCRdb copy is limited to in-frame clones, with some not included. The repertoire has 35,000 to 40,000 clones, approximately 85% of them found once; the top ten carry approximately 1.5%. Germline V gene data show CDR1 as SGHNT and CDR2 as YENEEA. Trimming shortened V by 5 bases and J by 4 bases, and 19 bases separated the two germline ends. The CDR3 has 16 residues. Treatment denoted: preoperative locoregional IRX-2 cytokine immunotherapy. Preoperative locoregional IRX-2 cytokine immunotherapy was tested in the phase Ib source study.

V usage is TRBV11-3 and J usage is TRBJ2-3, with D unclear. This sample comprised lymph node tissue, obtained after IRX-2 immunotherapy. The sequence was collected from a human donor with breast cancer. The CDR3 loop reads CASSGYSPIPPDTQYF. The CDR3 DNA sequence: TGTGCCAGCAGCGGATACAGCCCCATTCCCCCAGATACGCAGTATTTT. The variable domain in full, completed from reference TRBV11-3 and TRBJ2-3, reads EAGVVQSPRYKIIEKKQPVAFWCNPISGHNTLYWYLQNLGQGPELLIRYENEEAVDDSQLPKDRFSAERLKGVDSTLKIQPAELGDSAVYLCASSGYSPIPPDTQYFGPGTRLTVL.